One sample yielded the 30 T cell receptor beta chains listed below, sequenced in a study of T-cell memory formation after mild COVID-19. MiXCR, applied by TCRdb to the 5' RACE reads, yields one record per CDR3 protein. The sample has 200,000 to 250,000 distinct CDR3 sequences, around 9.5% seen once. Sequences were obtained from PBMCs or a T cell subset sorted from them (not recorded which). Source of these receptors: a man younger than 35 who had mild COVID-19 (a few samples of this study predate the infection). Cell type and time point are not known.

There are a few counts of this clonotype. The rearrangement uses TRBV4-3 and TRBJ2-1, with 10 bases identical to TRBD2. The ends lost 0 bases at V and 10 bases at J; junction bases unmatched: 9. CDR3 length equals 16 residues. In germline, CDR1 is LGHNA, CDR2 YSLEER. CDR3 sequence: CASSQDLQRGGREQFF. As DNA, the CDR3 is TGCGCCAGCAGCCAAGATCTTCAGCGGGGGGGCCGGGAGCAGTTCTTC.

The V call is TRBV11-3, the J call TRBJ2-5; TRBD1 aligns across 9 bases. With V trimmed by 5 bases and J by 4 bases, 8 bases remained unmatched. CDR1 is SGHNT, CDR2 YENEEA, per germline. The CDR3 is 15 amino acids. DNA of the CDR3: TGTGCCAGCAGCCCCGGGACAGGGACGGGAGAGACCCAGTACTTC. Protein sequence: CASSPGTGTGETQYF.

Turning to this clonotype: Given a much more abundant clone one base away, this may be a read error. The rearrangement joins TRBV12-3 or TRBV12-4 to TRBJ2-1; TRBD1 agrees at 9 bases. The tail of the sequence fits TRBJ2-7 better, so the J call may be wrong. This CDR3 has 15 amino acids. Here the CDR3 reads CASSLPGQGSNEQYF. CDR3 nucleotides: TGTGCCAGCAGCTTACCGGGACAGGGTAGCAATGAGCAGTACTTC.

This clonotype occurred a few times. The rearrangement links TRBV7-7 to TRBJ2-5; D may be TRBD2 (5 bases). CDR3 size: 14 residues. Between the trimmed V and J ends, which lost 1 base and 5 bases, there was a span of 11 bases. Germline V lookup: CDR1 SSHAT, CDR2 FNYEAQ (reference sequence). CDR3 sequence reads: CASSLGASSETQYF. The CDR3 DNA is TGTGCCAGCAGCTTAGGGGCTAGCAGCGAGACCCAGTACTTC.

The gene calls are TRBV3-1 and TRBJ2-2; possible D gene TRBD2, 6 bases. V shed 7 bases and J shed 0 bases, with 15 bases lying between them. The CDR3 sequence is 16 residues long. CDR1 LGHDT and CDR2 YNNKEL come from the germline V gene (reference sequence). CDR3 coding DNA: TGTGCCAGCACCCGGGAGTGGCGGGCGAACACCGGGGAGCTGTTTTTT. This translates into CASTREWRANTGELFF.

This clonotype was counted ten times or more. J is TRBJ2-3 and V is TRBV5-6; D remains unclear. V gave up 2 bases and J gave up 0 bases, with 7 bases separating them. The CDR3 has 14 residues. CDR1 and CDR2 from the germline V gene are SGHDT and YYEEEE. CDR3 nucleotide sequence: TGTGCCAGCAGCTTCTACTCTAGCACAGATACGCAGTATTTT. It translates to CASSFYSSTDTQYF.

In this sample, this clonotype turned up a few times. CDR3 in DNA: TGTGCCACCCCCAGACAGGGGGCGTCGCAAGGTTATCAGCCCCAGCATTTT. It specifies CATPRQGASQGYQPQHF. V and J are TRBV6-4 and TRBJ1-5; TRBD1 aligns across 10 bases. V shed 10 bases and J 5 bases; nucleotides not matched to a gene: 17. Germline-derived CDR1 and CDR2 are MRHNA and SNTAGT. The CDR3 is 17 amino acids.

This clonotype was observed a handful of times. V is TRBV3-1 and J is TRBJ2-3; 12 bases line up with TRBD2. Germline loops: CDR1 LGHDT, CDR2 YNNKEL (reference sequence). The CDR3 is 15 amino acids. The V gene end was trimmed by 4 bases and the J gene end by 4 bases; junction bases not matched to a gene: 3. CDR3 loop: CASSLGLAGSDTQYF. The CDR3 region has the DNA TGTGCCAGCAGCCTAGGACTAGCGGGGTCAGATACGCAGTATTTT.

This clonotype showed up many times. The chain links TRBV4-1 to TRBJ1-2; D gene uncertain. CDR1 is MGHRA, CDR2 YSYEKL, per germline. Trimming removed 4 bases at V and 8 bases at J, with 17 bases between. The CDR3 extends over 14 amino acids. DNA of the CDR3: TGCGCCAGCAGCCCCGACCCCTACCTGGGGGGCTACACCTTC. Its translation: CASSPDPYLGGYTF.

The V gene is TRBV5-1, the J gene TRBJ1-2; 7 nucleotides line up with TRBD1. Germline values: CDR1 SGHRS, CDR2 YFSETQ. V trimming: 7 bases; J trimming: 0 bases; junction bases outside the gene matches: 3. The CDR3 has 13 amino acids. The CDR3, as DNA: TGCGCCAGCCGGGACAGTCCTAACTATGGCTACACCTTC. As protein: CASRDSPNYGYTF.

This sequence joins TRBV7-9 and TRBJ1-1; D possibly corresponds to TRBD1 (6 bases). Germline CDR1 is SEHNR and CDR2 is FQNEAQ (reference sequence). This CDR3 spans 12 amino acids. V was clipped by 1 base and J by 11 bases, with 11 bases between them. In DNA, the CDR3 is TGTGCCAGCAGCTTAGGACAGGACTGGGCTTTCTTT. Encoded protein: CASSLGQDWAFF.

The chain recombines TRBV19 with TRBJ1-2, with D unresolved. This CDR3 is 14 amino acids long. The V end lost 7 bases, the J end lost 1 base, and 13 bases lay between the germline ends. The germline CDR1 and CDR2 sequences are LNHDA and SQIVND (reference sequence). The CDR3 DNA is TGTGCCAGTAAACAAGGGCCGATTAACTATGGCTACACCTTC. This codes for CASKQGPINYGYTF.

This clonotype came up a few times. The CDR3 is CAATRDSNSPLHF. The DNA for the CDR3 is TGTGCCGCCACCCGGGACAGTAATTCACCCCTCCACTTT. V gene TRBV10-3 combines with J gene TRBJ1-6; 7 nucleotides agree with TRBD1. From germline, CDR1 is ENHRY and CDR2 SYGVKD. Trimming took 11 bases from V and 6 from J; bases not matched to a gene: 7. CDR3 length: 13 residues.

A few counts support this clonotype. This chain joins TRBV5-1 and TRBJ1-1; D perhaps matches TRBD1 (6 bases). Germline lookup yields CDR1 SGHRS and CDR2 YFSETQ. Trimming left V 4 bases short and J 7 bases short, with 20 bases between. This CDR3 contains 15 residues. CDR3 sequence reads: CASSRGGGPSDEAFF. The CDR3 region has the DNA TGCGCCAGCAGCCGAGGGGGGGGCCCGAGTGATGAAGCTTTCTTT.

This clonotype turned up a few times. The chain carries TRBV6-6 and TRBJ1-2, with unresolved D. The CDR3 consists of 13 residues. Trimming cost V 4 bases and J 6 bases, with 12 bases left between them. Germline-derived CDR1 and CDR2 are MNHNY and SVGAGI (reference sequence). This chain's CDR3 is CASSSAYQNGYTF. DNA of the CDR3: TGTGCCAGCAGTTCGGCGTACCAAAATGGCTACACCTTC.

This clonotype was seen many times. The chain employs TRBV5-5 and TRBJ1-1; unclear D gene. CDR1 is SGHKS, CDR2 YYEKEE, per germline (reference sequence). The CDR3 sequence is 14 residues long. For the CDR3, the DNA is TGTGCAGCGGGGAGAGACTTCATGAACACTGAAGCTTTCTTT. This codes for CAAGRDFMNTEAFF.

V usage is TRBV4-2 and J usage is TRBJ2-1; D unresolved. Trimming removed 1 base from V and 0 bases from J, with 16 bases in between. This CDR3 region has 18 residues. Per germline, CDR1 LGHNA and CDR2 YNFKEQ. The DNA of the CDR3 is TGTGCCAGCAGCCAAGGGCGAACATGGGTGCGCTCCTACAATGAGCAGTTCTTC. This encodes CASSQGRTWVRSYNEQFF.

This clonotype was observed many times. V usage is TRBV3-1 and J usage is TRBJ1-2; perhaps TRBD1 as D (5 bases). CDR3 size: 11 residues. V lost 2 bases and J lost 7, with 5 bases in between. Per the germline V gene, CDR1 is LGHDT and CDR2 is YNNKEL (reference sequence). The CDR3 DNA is TGTGCCAGCAGCCAAAGGGGTGGCTACACCTTC. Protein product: CASSQRGGYTF.

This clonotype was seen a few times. CDR3 sequence reads: CASSPGFRGGRRKGSTQYF. The DNA of the CDR3 is TGTGCCAGCAGCCCGGGGTTCCGGGGGGGACGGAGGAAGGGTTCGACGCAGTATTTT. The V call is TRBV7-2, the J call TRBJ2-3; 8 nucleotides match TRBD2. This CDR3 contains 19 residues. The V and J ends lost 5 bases and 9 bases, in that order; junction bases with no gene match: 25. CDR1 is SGHTA, CDR2 FQGNSA, per germline.

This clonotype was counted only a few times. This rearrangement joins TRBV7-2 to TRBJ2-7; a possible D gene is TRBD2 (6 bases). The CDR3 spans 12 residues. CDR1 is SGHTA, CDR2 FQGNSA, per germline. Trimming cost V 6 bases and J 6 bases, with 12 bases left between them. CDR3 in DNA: TGTGCCAGCAGTCAACGACTAGGCGAGCAGTACTTC. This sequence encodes CASSQRLGEQYF. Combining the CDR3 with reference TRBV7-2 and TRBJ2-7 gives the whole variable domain GAGVSQSPSNKVTEKGKDVELRCDPISGHTALYWYRQSLGQGLEFLIYFQGNSAPDKSGLPSDRFSAERTGGSVSTLTIQRTQQEDSAVYLCASSQRLGEQYFGPGTRLTVT.

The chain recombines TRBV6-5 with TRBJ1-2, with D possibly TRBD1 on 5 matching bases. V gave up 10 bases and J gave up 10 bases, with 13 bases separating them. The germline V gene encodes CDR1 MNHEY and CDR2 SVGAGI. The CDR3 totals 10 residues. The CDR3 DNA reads TGTGCCACGGGTAGACAGCCCTACACCTTC. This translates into CATGRQPYTF.

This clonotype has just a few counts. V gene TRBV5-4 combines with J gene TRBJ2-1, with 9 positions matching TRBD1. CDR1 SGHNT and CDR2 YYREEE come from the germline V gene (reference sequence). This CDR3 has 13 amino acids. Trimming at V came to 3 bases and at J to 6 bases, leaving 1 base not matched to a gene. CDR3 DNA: TGTGCCAGCAGCTCGGGACAGGGCAATGAGCAGTTCTTC. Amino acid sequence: CASSSGQGNEQFF. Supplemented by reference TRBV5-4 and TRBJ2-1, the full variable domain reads ETGVTQSPTHLIKTRGQQVTLRCSSQSGHNTVSWYQQALGQGPQFIFQYYREEENGRGNFPPRFSGLQFPNYSSELNVNALELDDSALYLCASSSGQGNEQFFGPGTRLTVL.

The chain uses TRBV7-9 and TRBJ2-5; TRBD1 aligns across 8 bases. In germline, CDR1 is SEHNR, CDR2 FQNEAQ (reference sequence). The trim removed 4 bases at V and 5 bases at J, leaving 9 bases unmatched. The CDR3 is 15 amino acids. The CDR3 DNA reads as TGTGCCAGCAGCTACTCCGGGACAGGTAGTGAGACCCAGTACTTC. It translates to CASSYSGTGSETQYF.

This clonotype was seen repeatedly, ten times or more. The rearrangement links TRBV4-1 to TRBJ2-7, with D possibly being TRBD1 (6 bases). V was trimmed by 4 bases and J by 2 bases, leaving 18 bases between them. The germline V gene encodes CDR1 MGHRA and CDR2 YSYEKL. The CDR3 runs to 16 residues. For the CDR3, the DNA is TGCGCCAGCAGCCCCCAATTCCAGGGGTCAGCCTACGAGCAGTACGTC. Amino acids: CASSPQFQGSAYEQYV.

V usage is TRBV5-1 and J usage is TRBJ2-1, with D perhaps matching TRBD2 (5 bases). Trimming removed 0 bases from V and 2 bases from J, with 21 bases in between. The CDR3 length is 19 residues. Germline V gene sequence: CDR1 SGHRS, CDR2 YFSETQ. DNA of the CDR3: TGCGCCAGCAGCTTGGGTCTACTTCGGGGTGAGAGCCCCTACAATGAGCAGTTCTTC. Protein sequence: CASSLGLLRGESPYNEQFF.

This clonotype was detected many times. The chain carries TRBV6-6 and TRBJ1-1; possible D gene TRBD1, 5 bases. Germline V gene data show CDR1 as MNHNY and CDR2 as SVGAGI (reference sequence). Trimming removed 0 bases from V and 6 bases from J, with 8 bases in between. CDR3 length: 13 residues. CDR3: CASSYSGGAEAFF. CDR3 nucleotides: TGTGCCAGCAGTTACTCAGGAGGGGCTGAAGCTTTCTTT.

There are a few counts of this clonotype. DNA of the CDR3: TGTGCCAGCAGTTTTGCAACAGGCAATCAGCCCCAGCATTTT. Translated: CASSFATGNQPQHF. The J gene is TRBJ1-5, the V gene TRBV6-6; D is uncertain. Trimming removed 4 bases from V and 2 bases from J, with 9 bases in between. This CDR3 has 14 amino acids. Germline CDR1 and CDR2: MNHNY and SVGAGI (reference sequence).

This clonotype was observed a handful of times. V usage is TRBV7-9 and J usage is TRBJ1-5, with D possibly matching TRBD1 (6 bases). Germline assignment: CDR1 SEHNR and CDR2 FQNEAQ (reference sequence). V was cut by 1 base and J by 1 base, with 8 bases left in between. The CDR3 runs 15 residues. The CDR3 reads CASSLGRGSNQPQHF. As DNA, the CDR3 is TGTGCCAGCAGCTTAGGCAGGGGAAGCAATCAGCCCCAGCATTTT.

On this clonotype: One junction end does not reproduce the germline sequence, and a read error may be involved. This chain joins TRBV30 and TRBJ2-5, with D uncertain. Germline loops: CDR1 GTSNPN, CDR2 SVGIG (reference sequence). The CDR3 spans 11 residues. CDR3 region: CAWNTGPVMTF. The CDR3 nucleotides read TGTGCCTGGAACACGGGCCCGGTTATGACCTTC.

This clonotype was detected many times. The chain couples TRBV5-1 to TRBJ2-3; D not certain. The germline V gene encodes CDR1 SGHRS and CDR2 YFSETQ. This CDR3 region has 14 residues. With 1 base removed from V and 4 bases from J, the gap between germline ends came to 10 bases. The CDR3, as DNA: TGCGCCAGCAGCTTGACAGTAACCCCAGATACGCAGTATTTT. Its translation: CASSLTVTPDTQYF.